The clone carrying this TCR beta chain occurred many times. Antigen: not known. This sample stems from a study of early T cells in non-severe SARS-CoV-2 infection. Study-level information: It was bulk RNA from unsorted whole blood that was sequenced, and the chains were unpaired.

This CDR3 is built from 15 residues. V was trimmed by 0 bases and J by 10 bases, leaving 13 bases between them. The germline V gene encodes CDR1 LGHNA and CDR2 YNFKEQ. Study conclusions and caveats: Private and CD4 specificities were missed by VDJdb matching, which favored anti-spike CD8 responses.

Attached unique molecular identifiers marked individual cDNA molecules. Each CDR3 protein gets one entry after TCRdb re-called the 5' RACE reads with MiXCR. The data show 30,000 to 35,000 distinct CDR3 sequences, roughly 4% seen once. This chain links TRBV4-2 with TRBJ1-6; D remains unclear. The sequence was obtained from an adult who was a healthcare worker with PCR-confirmed SARS-CoV-2 infection or an uninfected control (not recorded which). Specimen: whole blood. The CDR3 DNA follows: TGTGCCAGCAGCCAAGATCCAACGTCCGGATCACCCCTCCACTTT. Translating it yields CASSQDPTSGSPLHF.